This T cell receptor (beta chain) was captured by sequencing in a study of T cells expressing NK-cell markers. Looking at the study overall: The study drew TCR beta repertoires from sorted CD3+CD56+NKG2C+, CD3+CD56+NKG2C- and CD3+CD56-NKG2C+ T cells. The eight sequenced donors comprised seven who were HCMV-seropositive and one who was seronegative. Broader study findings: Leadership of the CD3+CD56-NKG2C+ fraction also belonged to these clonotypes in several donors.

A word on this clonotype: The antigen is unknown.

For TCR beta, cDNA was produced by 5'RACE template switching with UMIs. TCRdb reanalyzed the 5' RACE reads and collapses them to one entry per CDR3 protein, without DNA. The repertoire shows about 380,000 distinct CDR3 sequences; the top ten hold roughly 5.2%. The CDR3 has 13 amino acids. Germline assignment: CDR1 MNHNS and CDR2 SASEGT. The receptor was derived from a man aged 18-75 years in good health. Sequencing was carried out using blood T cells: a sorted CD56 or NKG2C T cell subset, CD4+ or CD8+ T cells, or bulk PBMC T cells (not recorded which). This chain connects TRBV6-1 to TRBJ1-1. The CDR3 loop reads CASSAYVKTEAFF.